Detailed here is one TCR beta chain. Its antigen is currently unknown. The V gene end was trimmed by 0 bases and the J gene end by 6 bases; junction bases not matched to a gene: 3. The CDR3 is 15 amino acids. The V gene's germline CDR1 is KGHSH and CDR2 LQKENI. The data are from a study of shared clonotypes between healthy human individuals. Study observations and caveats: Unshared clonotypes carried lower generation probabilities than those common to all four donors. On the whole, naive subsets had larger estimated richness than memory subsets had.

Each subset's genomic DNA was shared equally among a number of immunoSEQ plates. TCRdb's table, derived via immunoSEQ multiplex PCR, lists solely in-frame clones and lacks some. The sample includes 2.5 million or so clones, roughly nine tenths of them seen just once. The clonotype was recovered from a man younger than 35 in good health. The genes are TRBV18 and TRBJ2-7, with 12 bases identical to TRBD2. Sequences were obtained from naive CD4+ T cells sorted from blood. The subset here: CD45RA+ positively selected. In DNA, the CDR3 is TGTGCCAGCTCACCACCGACTAGCGGGAGAGGCGAGCAGTACTTC. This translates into CASSPPTSGRGEQYF. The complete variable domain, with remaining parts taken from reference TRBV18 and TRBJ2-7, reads NAGVMQNPRHLVRRRGQEARLRCSPMKGHSHVYWYRQLPEEGLKFMVYLQKENIIDESGMPKERFSAEFPKEGPSILRIQQVVRGDSAAYFCASSPPTSGRGEQYFGPGTRLTVT.